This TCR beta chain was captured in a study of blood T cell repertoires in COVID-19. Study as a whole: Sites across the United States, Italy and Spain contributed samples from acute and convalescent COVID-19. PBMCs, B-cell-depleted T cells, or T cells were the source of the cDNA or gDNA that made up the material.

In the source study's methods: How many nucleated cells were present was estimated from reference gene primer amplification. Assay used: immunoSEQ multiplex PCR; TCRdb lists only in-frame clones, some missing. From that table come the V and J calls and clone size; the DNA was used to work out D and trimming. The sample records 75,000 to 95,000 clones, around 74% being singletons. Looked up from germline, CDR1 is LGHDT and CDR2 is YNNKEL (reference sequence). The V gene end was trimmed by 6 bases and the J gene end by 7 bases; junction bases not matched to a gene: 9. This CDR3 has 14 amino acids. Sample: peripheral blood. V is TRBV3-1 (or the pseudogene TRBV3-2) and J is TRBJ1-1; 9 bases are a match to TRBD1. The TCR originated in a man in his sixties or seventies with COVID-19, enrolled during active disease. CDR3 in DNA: TGTGCCAGCAGTCGGACAGGGGTGAAGAGTGAAGCTTTCTTT. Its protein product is CASSRTGVKSEAFF.